These 22 T cell receptor beta chains came from one sample sequenced in a study of a mutant IDH1 vaccine in newly diagnosed glioma. Profiling relied on immunoSEQ multiplex PCR, and the TCRdb table lists in-frame clones only, not all of them. The profile shows 65,000 or so clones, about 85% of them singletons. No cognate antigen is known for these TCRs. Time point indicated: week 23, last vaccination. Mutant IDH1 20-mer peptide, at 300 ug, made up each vaccine dose, with topical imiquimod. The starting material was PBMCs, obtained from a glioma patient whose treatment included an IDH1 peptide vaccine. These receptors were obtained from a man younger than 40 with glioma.

The chain joins TRBV4-1 to TRBJ2-7; D may be TRBD1 or TRBD2 (5 bases each). This CDR3 comprises 14 residues. Germline V gene lookup returns CDR1 MGHRA and CDR2 YSYEKL. Trimming left V 3 bases short and J 3 bases short, with 12 bases between. The chain's CDR3 is CASSHPGGVYEQYF. CDR3 bases: TGCGCCAGCAGCCATCCTGGGGGAGTCTACGAGCAGTACTTC.

The DNA of the CDR3 is TGCGCCAGCAGCTTGTTTGCGGGCACAGATACGCAGTATTTT. It codes for CASSLFAGTDTQYF. This chain connects TRBV5-1 to TRBJ2-3, with D uncertain. V was clipped by 1 base and J by 1 base, with 7 bases between them. Germline values: CDR1 SGHRS, CDR2 YFSETQ. There are 14 residues in the CDR3.

This sequence joins TRBV5-4 and TRBJ1-2; tentative D call: TRBD1 (6 bases). Germline CDR1 reads SGHNT; CDR2 reads YYREEE (reference sequence). Between the trimmed V and J ends, which lost 3 bases and 0 bases, there was a span of 12 bases. There are 15 residues in the CDR3. This CDR3 is CASSSGTRANYGYTF. DNA of the CDR3: TGTGCCAGCAGCTCCGGGACAAGAGCTAACTATGGCTACACCTTC.

The chain uses TRBV30 and TRBJ2-1; D unclear. Germline assignment: CDR1 GTSNPN and CDR2 SVGIG (reference sequence). Trimming pared 2 bases from V and 0 bases from J, leaving 17 bases between. The CDR3 runs to 17 residues. CDR3 DNA sequence: TGTGCCTGGAGTCCCTACTGGGCAAGACTCTCCTACAATGAGCAGTTCTTC. Protein product: CAWSPYWARLSYNEQFF.

This chain connects TRBV9 to TRBJ2-3; 8 bases agree with TRBD1. V lost 0 bases to trimming and J lost 6 bases; unmatched junction nucleotides: 15. Germline V gives CDR1 SGDLS, CDR2 YYNGEE. This CDR3 spans 18 amino acids. The CDR3 bases are TGTGCCAGCAGCGTAGTTTCAGCAGGGGCAGGGGGCGCGGATACGCAGTATTTT. Protein: CASSVVSAGAGGADTQYF.

J is TRBJ2-3 and V is TRBV19, with 7 bases lining up with TRBD1. The length of the CDR3 is 14 residues. The V gene end was trimmed by 8 bases and the J gene end by 1 base; junction bases not matched to a gene: 6. Germline CDR1 is LNHDA and CDR2 is SQIVND (reference sequence). CDR3 sequence (DNA): TGTGCCAGTGATAGGGGGCGCGGCACAGATACGCAGTATTTT. This codes for CASDRGRGTDTQYF.

This clone was detected a few times. The V call is TRBV5-1, the J call TRBJ2-3; tentatively, D is TRBD2 (5 bases). The V and J ends lost 5 bases and 6 bases respectively, with 19 bases between them. The CDR3 length is 15 residues. Germline lookup yields CDR1 SGHRS and CDR2 YFSETQ. Written as DNA, the CDR3 is TGCGCCAGCAGACGTGGAGGTTACACGGGGGATACGCAGTATTTT. Protein sequence: CASRRGGYTGDTQYF.

The chain carries TRBV6-5 and TRBJ2-2; weak D call: TRBD2 (7 bases). CDR3 size: 15 residues. CDR1 and CDR2 (germline): MNHEY, SVGAGI. V lost 3 bases and J 5 bases, leaving 13 bases between the germline ends. The DNA of the CDR3 is TGTGCCAGCAGTTATGGGGGGGGCCGTACCGGGGAGCTGTTTTTT. Its translation is CASSYGGGRTGELFF.

V and J are TRBV19 and TRBJ1-5, with TRBD1 matching over 9 bases. Losses at the gene ends were 4 bases for V and 7 bases for J; bases not matched to a gene: 8. The germline V gene has CDR1 LNHDA and CDR2 SQIVND (reference sequence). The CDR3 is made up of 15 amino acids. The CDR3 loop reads CASSTGTGTIQPQHF. CDR3 DNA: TGTGCCAGTAGTACCGGGACAGGGACGATCCAGCCCCAGCATTTT.

The chain links TRBV5-1 to TRBJ1-2; maybe TRBD1 (5 bases). V was cut by 2 bases and J by 6 bases, with 8 bases left in between. Germline assignment: CDR1 SGHRS and CDR2 YFSETQ. This CDR3 is built from 12 residues. CDR3 sequence (DNA): TGCGCCAGCAGCTTCTGGGGGGATGGCTACACCTTC. Its protein is CASSFWGDGYTF. The whole variable domain, filled in from reference TRBV5-1 and TRBJ1-2, reads KAGVTQTPRYLIKTRGQQVTLSCSPISGHRSVSWYQQTPGQGLQFLFEYFSETQRNKGNFPGRFSGRQFSNSRSEMNVSTLELGDSALYLCASSFWGDGYTFGSGTRLTVV.

This rearrangement joins TRBV27 to TRBJ1-6; D unresolved. Trimming took 5 bases from V and 0 from J, leaving 11 bases between them. Germline V CDR1 and CDR2: MNHEY, SMNVEV (reference sequence). The length of the CDR3 is 16 residues. CDR3 nucleotide sequence: TGTGCCAGCAGTCGCACCCCGAGCTCCTATAATTCACCCCTCCACTTT. Its protein is CASSRTPSSYNSPLHF.

This clone has just a few counts. The chain uses TRBV15 and TRBJ1-5, with a weak D call TRBD1 (5 bases). Trimming removed 11 bases at V and 4 bases at J, with 12 bases between. Germline V gene data show CDR1 as LNHNV and CDR2 as YYDKDF (reference sequence). The CDR3 sequence is 12 residues long. The CDR3 nucleotides are TGTGCCGCTGGGAGGGGAAATCAGCCCCAGCATTTT. Translation gives CAAGRGNQPQHF.

This clone was detected only once. The rearrangement uses TRBV5-4 and TRBJ1-4, with D perhaps matching TRBD1 (5 bases). Trimming stripped 0 bases from V and 2 bases from J, with 5 bases between. CDR1 is SGHNT, CDR2 YYREEE, per germline (reference sequence). The CDR3 spans 14 residues. The CDR3 region is CASSLGGTNEKLFF. The DNA of the CDR3 is TGTGCCAGCAGCTTGGGGGGGACTAATGAAAAACTGTTTTTT.

The V and J genes are TRBV6-5 and TRBJ2-7; 9 positions match TRBD1. Germline V gene lookup returns CDR1 MNHEY and CDR2 SVGAGI. The CDR3 extends over 15 amino acids. With V trimmed by 5 bases and J by 2 bases, 7 bases remained unmatched. In DNA form, the CDR3 reads TGTGCCAGCAGTGCGCCGGGACAGGGAGCCTACGAGCAGTACTTC. It translates to CASSAPGQGAYEQYF.

The CDR3 region is CASSFQELRTPHTDTQYF. In DNA, the CDR3 is TGTGCCAGCAGCTTTCAAGAGCTAAGGACACCGCACACAGATACGCAGTATTTT. The chain joins TRBV21-1 to TRBJ2-3; the table's D gene call, TRBD1, was not cross checked with the DNA. TRBV21-1 corresponds to a pseudogene. The CDR3 covers 18 residues.

This chain uses TRBV6-5 with TRBJ1-5, with 8 bases lining up with TRBD1. Trimming at V came to 2 bases and at J to 6 bases, leaving 3 bases not matched to a gene. Germline CDR1 and CDR2: MNHEY and SVGAGI. CDR3 length: 14 residues. CDR3 amino acids: CASSYGRGLQPQHF. The DNA of the CDR3 is TGTGCCAGCAGTTACGGCAGGGGGCTTCAGCCCCAGCATTTT.

The V gene is TRBV29-1, the J gene TRBJ2-3; D unclear. Trimming took off 0 bases at V and 0 bases at J, with 10 bases between the two ends. The CDR3 is 15 amino acids. The germline CDR1 and CDR2 sequences are SQVTM and ANQGSEA. As DNA, the CDR3 is TGCAGCGTTGAAGAGGACGGTTCTAGCACAGATACGCAGTATTTT. Translation gives CSVEEDGSSTDTQYF.

The chain has TRBV30 and TRBJ1-5; perhaps TRBD1 as D (5 bases). Germline-derived CDR1 and CDR2 are GTSNPN and SVGIG (reference sequence). Deletions cut 1 base from V and 4 bases from J, with 11 bases between. This CDR3 has 14 residues. Here the CDR3 DNA reads TGTGCCTGGAGTGGTCAGGGTGGAAATCAGCCCCAGCATTTT. Translated: CAWSGQGGNQPQHF. The variable domain in full, with the rest retrieved from reference TRBV30 and TRBJ1-5, is SQTIHQWPATLVQPVGSPLSLECTVEGTSNPNLYWYRQAAGRGLQLLFYSVGIGQISSEVPQNLSASRPQDRQFILSSKKLLLSDSGFYLCAWSGQGGNQPQHFGDGTRLSIL.

This clone has only one observation. The V call is TRBV11-3, the J call TRBJ2-1; D uncertain. There are 15 residues in the CDR3. V lost 1 base and J lost 0, with 7 bases in between. Germline V lookup: CDR1 SGHNT, CDR2 YENEEA. CDR3 DNA sequence: TGTGCCAGCAGCTTAGGGCCTTCCTCCTACAATGAGCAGTTCTTC. The encoded protein is CASSLGPSSYNEQFF.

This chain links TRBV30 with TRBJ1-2; tentative D call: TRBD1 (5 bases). CDR3 length equals 14 residues. Trimming left V 0 bases short and J 4 bases short, with 12 bases between. From germline, CDR1 is GTSNPN and CDR2 SVGIG (reference sequence). In DNA, the CDR3 is TGTGCCTGGAGTGTTTATGACAGTGGCTATGGCTACACCTTC. Residues: CAWSVYDSGYGYTF. The complete variable domain, with remaining parts taken from reference TRBV30 and TRBJ1-2, reads SQTIHQWPATLVQPVGSPLSLECTVEGTSNPNLYWYRQAAGRGLQLLFYSVGIGQISSEVPQNLSASRPQDRQFILSSKKLLLSDSGFYLCAWSVYDSGYGYTFGSGTRLTVV.

The chain links TRBV10-3 to TRBJ2-6; D remains unclear. From germline, CDR1 is ENHRY and CDR2 SYGVKD. This CDR3 has 14 amino acids. The V gene lost 3 bases and the J gene lost 4 bases, with 7 bases spanning the gap. CDR3 loop: CAISEGLGANVLTF. The CDR3 DNA reads TGTGCCATCAGTGAAGGGCTCGGGGCCAACGTCCTGACTTTC.

The chain is built from TRBV27 and TRBJ1-1; D is undetermined. CDR1 is MNHEY and CDR2 is SMNVEV in the germline V gene (reference sequence). V shed 8 bases and J shed 1 base, with 14 bases lying between them. The CDR3 extends over 14 amino acids. CDR3 nucleotides: TGTGCCAGCTCTAAGGAACCACCGAACACTGAAGCTTTCTTT. Encoded protein: CASSKEPPNTEAFF.